A selection of T cell receptor beta chains follows, all from one sample in a study of blood T cell repertoires in COVID-19. The method was immunoSEQ multiplex PCR; TCRdb's version includes in-frame clones alone and lacks a portion of them. Seen here are 100,000 or so clones, 80% to 90% observed once, and the top ten hold less than 3%. Sequencing was carried out using PBMCs or T cells enriched from blood (not recorded which). The receptors come from a woman in her 50s who had recovered from COVID-19. The CDR3 runs from the conserved cysteine through the conserved F or W. The D gene is left open where the match is weak. Clone size is not always given. Where it is, it says once, few, many or a class for expanded clones.

j_call clone_size d_call v_call cdr3_nt cdr3_aa
TRBJ1-3 once - TRBV6-6 TGTGCCAGCAGCGAGACGGGCTCTGGAAACACCATATATTTT CASSETGSGNTIYF
TRBJ2-3 - TRBD2 TRBV28 TGTGCCAGCAGTCGTGGACTAGCGGGTAGCACAGATACGCAGTATTTT CASSRGLAGSTDTQYF
TRBJ1-6 once - TRBV3-1/TRBV3-2 TGTGCCAGCAGCCAAACGCGAGATAATTCACCCCTCCACTTT CASSQTRDNSPLHF
TRBJ1-4 - TRBD1 TRBV3-1/TRBV3-2 TGTGCCAGCAGCCATACGACAGGGTATGCTAATGAAAAACTGTTTTTT CASSHTTGYANEKLFF
TRBJ1-2 - TRBD1 TRBV10-3 TGTGCCATCAGTCCCGGGACAGGGACAACTAACTATGGCTACACCTTC CAISPGTGTTNYGYTF
TRBJ2-7 - TRBD1 TRBV7-9 TGTGCCAGCAGCCCCGGGCCAAAGGGGGCTAGATTAGTCTACGAGCAGTACTTC CASSPGPKGARLVYEQYF
TRBJ1-6 - TRBD1 TRBV2 TGTGCCAGCAGACAGGGGTTGAGCTCACCCCTCCACTTT CASRQGLSSPLHF
TRBJ1-3 few - TRBV2 TGTGCCAGCAGTACGTCCACAGGGATTCCTGGAAACACCATATATTTT CASSTSTGIPGNTIYF
TRBJ2-1 - TRBD2 TRBV27 TGTGCCAGCAGTCCAAGGGCTAGCGGGAGTCTCGGCAATGAGCAGTTCTTC CASSPRASGSLGNEQFF
TRBJ2-2 once TRBD2 TRBV5-1 TGCGCCAGCAGTACCCTAGCGGGAGGACTCACCGGGGAGCTGTTTTTT CASSTLAGGLTGELFF
TRBJ1-2 - TRBD1 TRBV5-6 TGTGCCAGCAGAATGGGGGGACAGGGGAGCTATGGCTACACCTTC CASRMGGQGSYGYTF